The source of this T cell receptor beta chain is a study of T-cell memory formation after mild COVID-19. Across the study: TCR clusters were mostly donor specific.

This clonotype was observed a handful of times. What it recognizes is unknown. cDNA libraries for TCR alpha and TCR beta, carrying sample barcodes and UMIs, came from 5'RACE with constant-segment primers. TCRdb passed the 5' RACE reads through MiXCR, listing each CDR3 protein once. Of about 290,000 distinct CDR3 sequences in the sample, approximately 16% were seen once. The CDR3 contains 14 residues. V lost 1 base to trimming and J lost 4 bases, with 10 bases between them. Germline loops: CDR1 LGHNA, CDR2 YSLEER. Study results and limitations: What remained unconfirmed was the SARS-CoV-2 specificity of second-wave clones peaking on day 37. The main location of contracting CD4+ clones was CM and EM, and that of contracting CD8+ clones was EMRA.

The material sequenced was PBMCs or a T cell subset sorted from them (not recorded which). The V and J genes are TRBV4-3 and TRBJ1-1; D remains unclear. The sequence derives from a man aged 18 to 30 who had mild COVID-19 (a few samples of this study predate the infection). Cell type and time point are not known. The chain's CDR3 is CASSQAKGSTEAFF. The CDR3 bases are TGCGCCAGCAGCCAAGCAAAAGGGAGCACTGAAGCTTTCTTT.